Described below is a single TCR beta chain sequence and its context. This clone was counted once. Its antigen remains undetermined. No per-base quality is available; no much larger clone lies one base away. Genomic DNA was isolated from the sorted cells so that the TCRbeta CDR3 region could be sequenced. The immunoSEQ Assay was used for sequencing of TCRbeta CDR3 regions. Drawn from immuneACCESS, this table holds only the in-frame rearrangements with V and J called that TCRdb kept. Clones are partly lost; checked studies trace under half to an unresolved V gene and leave the rest unexplained. The sample yields under 200,000 clones; 94% were counted once. About 0.31% of the sample belongs to the ten largest clones. The data belong to a study of OX40 agonist ivuxolimab in advanced cancers. Regarding the study in general: Ivuxolimab was an agonistic, fully human IgG2 monoclonal antibody directed against OX40 (CD134), a costimulatory receptor. A male proportion of roughly 80% and a mean age of 60 years, ranging from roughly 20 to 80, were recorded for the dose-escalation cohort. Intravenous ivuxolimab was administered to patients every 2 weeks at six dose levels: 0.01, 0.1, 0.3, 1.5, 3 and 10 mg/kg. Among the roughly 50 dose-escalation patients, about 19 had hepatocellular carcinoma, 15 or so melanoma, 9 renal cell carcinoma and 9 head and neck cancer. Prior anti-PD-1, anti-PD-L1 or anti-CTLA-4 therapy was permitted, and checkpoint inhibitors had been received by 40% to 50% of dose-escalation patients. The monotherapy dose-escalation portion (N of about 52 patients) of the phase I ivuxolimab trial is reported in the paper. Partial responses occurred in three dose-escalation patients: two with cutaneous melanoma and one with hepatocellular carcinoma. The purpose of peripheral TCRbeta sequencing was to test whether ivuxolimab changed TCR sequence diversity and led to clonal T-cell expansion.

The CDR3, from cysteine to phenylalanine, totals 14 residues. The only DNA kept is the CDR3, 42 bases in frame from the first base. Study-wide findings and limitations: Low levels of normalized T-cell clonal expansion were also shown by some nonresponding patients. After ivuxolimab, expanded clones were on average more numerous among CD8+ T cells than among CD4+ T cells. At doses from 0.1 to 3.0 mg/kg, clonal expansion was seen in both CD4+ and CD8+ blood T cells between baseline and week 6. Which antigens the clonally expanded peripheral T cells were specific for was not determined. In the 0.1-3.0 mg/kg groups, partial responders had among the lowest normalized peripheral clonal expansion, particularly in CD8+ T cells.

Patients with a history of autoimmune disease or receiving systemic immunosuppression were excluded from the trial. Peripheral blood for TCR sequencing was collected from all dose cohorts at baseline, on cycle 4 day 1, and on cycle 7 day 1. The samples were drawn from a first-in-human, open-label, multicenter phase I dose-escalation trial of ivuxolimab. Adults with locally advanced or metastatic melanoma, renal cell carcinoma, hepatocellular carcinoma or head and neck squamous cell carcinoma were enrolled in the trial. Before TCR sequencing, CD4+ T cells and CD8+ T cells from peripheral blood were sorted into separate populations.

Recombination joined TRBV21-1 with TRBJ2-7; TRBD1 is the table's D call, not checked against the DNA. TRBV21-1 is a known pseudogene. This material consisted of CD4+ or CD8+ T cells sorted from blood, taken in a trial of the OX40 agonist ivuxolimab. The TCR was taken from an adult with an advanced solid tumor such as melanoma, head and neck, liver or kidney cancer. DNA sequence: TGTGCCAGCAGCAAGGGACAGGCTCCGTACGAGCAGTACTTC. Translation gives CASSKGQAPYEQYF.